This is a list of T cell receptor beta chains from one sample in a study of OX40 agonist ivuxolimab in advanced cancers. The assay was immunoSEQ multiplex PCR, and TCRdb's table has in-frame clones only and misses some. This sample has 15,000 to 20,000 clones, with approximately 84% found just once. This material consisted of CD4+ or CD8+ T cells sorted from blood, taken in a trial of the OX40 agonist ivuxolimab. The source is an adult with an advanced solid tumor such as melanoma, head and neck, liver or kidney cancer. Both conserved end residues are part of each CDR3. D genes are given only for firm matches. The size entry is marked missing in some rows and otherwise reads once, few, many or a size class.

>.|TRBJ1-2|.|TRBV6-5|16
TGTGCCAGCAGTTACTCCACGGGCCCCGGTTTCGGTGGCTACACCTTC
CASSYSTGPGFGGYTF
>TRBD2|TRBJ2-2|.|TRBV9|17
TGTGCCAGCAGCGAGAGGGTGGCGGGGGGTCGCACCGGGGAGCTGTTTTTT
CASSERVAGGRTGELFF
>TRBD1|TRBJ2-7|.|TRBV7-9|14
TGTGCCAGCAGCTTACCACGGACAGGCTACGAGCAGTACTTC
CASSLPRTGYEQYF
>.|TRBJ1-4|.|TRBV5-1|16
TGCGCCAGCAGCTTGAGGGGAACAGGGACGGATGAAAAACTGTTTTTT
CASSLRGTGTDEKLFF
>TRBD1|TRBJ1-1|.|TRBV6-6|12
TGTGCCAGCACCCAGGGGGCCCCTGAAGCTTTCTTT
CASTQGAPEAFF
>.|TRBJ2-3|.|TRBV7-9|14
TGTGCCAGCAGCTTAGTTGGGGGGTCAGATACGCAGTATTTT
CASSLVGGSDTQYF
>.|TRBJ2-5|.|TRBV9|15
TGTGCCAGCAGCGTAGGCCCAGGGGACCAAGAGACCCAGTACTTC
CASSVGPGDQETQYF
>TRBD2|TRBJ2-5|.|TRBV2|15
TGTGCCAGCAGTCCCGGGACTAGCCATCAGGAGACCCAGTACTTC
CASSPGTSHQETQYF
>TRBD1|TRBJ2-7|.|TRBV5-6|14
TGTGCCAGCAGCTTCGGACAGGGCGACTACGAGCAGTACTTC
CASSFGQGDYEQYF
>.|TRBJ2-7|.|TRBV25-1|13
TGTGCCAGCAGTGAGCTTGGGTCCTACGAGCAGTACTTC
CASSELGSYEQYF
>TRBD1|TRBJ1-2|medium-sized|TRBV28|15
TGTGCCAGCTGGGGAAGACAGGGTGGCAACTATGGCTACACCTTC
CASWGRQGGNYGYTF
>TRBD1|TRBJ2-5|.|TRBV2|16
TGTGCCAGCAGTGAAGCCCGGGACAGCTTTGGGGAGACCCAGTACTTC
CASSEARDSFGETQYF
>.|TRBJ2-3|.|TRBV9|15
TGTGCCAGCAGCGTAGAGGGTCCAGTCACAGATACGCAGTATTTT
CASSVEGPVTDTQYF
>.|TRBJ2-1|.|TRBV7-6|13
TGTGCCAGCAGCTTAGAACGGTACAATGAGCAGTTCTTC
CASSLERYNEQFF
>TRBD2|TRBJ2-7|.|TRBV5-1|14
TGCGCCAGCAGCCCCGCGGGGGGTGGGAACGAGCAGTACTTC
CASSPAGGGNEQYF
>TRBD1|TRBJ1-2|once|TRBV5-4|14
TGTGCCAGCAGCTTTGGACAGGGGGACTATGGCTACACCTTC
CASSFGQGDYGYTF
>.|TRBJ1-6|few|TRBV10-2|12
TGCGCCAGCACCGAGGTTCGTTCACCCCTCCACTTT
CASTEVRSPLHF
>.|TRBJ1-6|.|TRBV4-1|15
TGCGCCAGCAGCCCATCGGGGGGGGTCAGGTCACCCCTCCACTTT
CASSPSGGVRSPLHF
>TRBD1|TRBJ1-6|.|TRBV11-2|17
TGTGCCAGCAGCGGGGGGATTCCGGGACAGCATAATTCACCCCTCCACTTT
CASSGGIPGQHNSPLHF
>TRBD2|TRBJ2-3|.|TRBV9|18
TGTGCCAGCAGCGTAGCGACTAGCGGGGTCAGTAGCACAGATACGCAGTATTTT
CASSVATSGVSSTDTQYF
>.|TRBJ2-6|.|TRBV27|14
TGTGCCAGCACCGTCGGATCTGGGGCCAACGTCCTGACTTTC
CASTVGSGANVLTF
>.|TRBJ2-7|.|TRBV29-1|11
TGCAGCGTTGAGGACAGCTACGAGCAGTACTTC
CSVEDSYEQYF
>.|TRBJ1-1|.|TRBV27|14
TGTGCCAGCAGTGAAGGACACCTGAACACTGAAGCTTTCTTT
CASSEGHLNTEAFF
>.|TRBJ1-2|.|TRBV19|16
TGTGCCAGTAGTACGGTGACGACCCATAAGGACTATGGCTACACCTTC
CASSTVTTHKDYGYTF
>TRBD2|TRBJ2-2|.|TRBV28|13
TGTGCCAGCAGTGAGCGGGGGGCCGGGGAGCTGTTTTTT
CASSERGAGELFF
>TRBD1|TRBJ2-2|.|TRBV19|24
TGTGCCAGTAGTATAGATCTTGAGTGGATGAGGGACAGGACCCACTCTAAGAACACCGGGGAGCTGTTTTTT
CASSIDLEWMRDRTHSKNTGELFF
>.|TRBJ1-5|.|TRBV19|13
TGTGCCAGTAGTATAGATCTTGGTCAGCCCCAGCATTTT
CASSIDLGQPQHF
>.|TRBJ1-1|.|TRBV19|13
TGTGCCAGTAGTATCAATTCAGCAACTGAAGCTTTCTTT
CASSINSATEAFF
>.|TRBJ2-7|.|TRBV4-2|16
TGTGCCAGCAGCACAAGGGGCCGCGGAGATCCCTACGAGCAGTACTTC
CASSTRGRGDPYEQYF
>.|TRBJ1-5|.|TRBV15|13
TGTGCCACCAGCAGAGAGCCGAATCAGCCCCAGCATTTT
CATSREPNQPQHF
>.|TRBJ2-1|.|TRBV7-6|13
TGTGCCAGCAGCTTTGTTCTGGGGAACGAGCAGTTCTTC
CASSFVLGNEQFF
>.|TRBJ1-5|.|TRBV6-6|15
TGTGCCAGCAGTTACTTTACAGGGTTGGATCAGCCCCAGCATTTT
CASSYFTGLDQPQHF
>TRBD1|TRBJ1-2|.|TRBV2|16
TGTGCCAGCAGTGAAGCGACAGGGGGCATCGGCTATGGCTACACCTTC
CASSEATGGIGYGYTF
>.|TRBJ1-2|.|TRBV6-6|12
TGTGCCAGCAGTCCAACAGGGTCGGGCTACACCTTC
CASSPTGSGYTF
>.|TRBJ1-2|.|TRBV28|18
TGTGCCAGCAGTTCGTTTTCCAGGATGGGGATAATAAACTATGGCTACACCTTC
CASSSFSRMGIINYGYTF
>TRBD1|TRBJ1-4|.|TRBV9|15
TGTGCCAGCAGCGCCGCCGGGACAGGGCTAGAAAAACTGTTTTTT
CASSAAGTGLEKLFF
>TRBD1|TRBJ1-2|.|TRBV5-6|13
TGTGCCAGCAGCCTCGGCAGGGGGCATGGCTACACCTTC
CASSLGRGHGYTF
>.|TRBJ1-1|.|TRBV27|13
TGTGCCAGCAGTTACGTGCCGAACACTGAAGCTTTCTTT
CASSYVPNTEAFF
>TRBD1|TRBJ2-7|.|TRBV30|15
TGTGCCTGGATACCGGGACAGGGGATTGGCTACGAGCAGTACTTC
CAWIPGQGIGYEQYF
>.|TRBJ2-7|.|TRBV9|14
TGTGCCAGCGCCCAGAGGGCAGGATCCTACGAGCAGTACTTC
CASAQRAGSYEQYF
>.|TRBJ2-7|.|TRBV19|14
TGTGCCAGTAGTATAAGCGGAGGGACCTACGAGCAGTACTTC
CASSISGGTYEQYF
>.|TRBJ2-1|few|TRBV10-2|15
TGCGCCAGCAGGACCGACCGCACACTCTACAATGAGCAGTTCTTC
CASRTDRTLYNEQFF
>TRBD2|TRBJ2-7|.|TRBV6-1|15
TGTGCCAGCAATCCCAGCCGACTAGCGGGGGGGTACGATGACTTC
CASNPSRLAGGYDDF
>.|TRBJ2-3|.|TRBV30|16
TGTGCCTGGAGTGTAGGTAGTAGCGGAAGCACAGATACGCAGTATTTT
CAWSVGSSGSTDTQYF
>.|TRBJ2-4|.|TRBV2|15
TGTGCCAGCAGAGAAGGTGGGCTGACGATCAACATTCAGTACTTC
CASREGGLTINIQYF
>TRBD1|TRBJ2-7|.|TRBV9|14
TGTGCCAGCAGCTTAGGGACAGGGATCTACGAGCAGTACTTC
CASSLGTGIYEQYF
>.|TRBJ2-3|.|TRBV9|16
TGTGCCAGCAGCCCAGGGGGGCCTTGGGGCACAGATACGCAGTATTTT
CASSPGGPWGTDTQYF
>TRBD2|TRBJ2-1|.|TRBV27|14
TGTGCCAGCAGTTTCGTCGCGGGGGACAATGAGCAGTTCTTC
CASSFVAGDNEQFF
>.|TRBJ1-2|.|TRBV7-9|15
TGTGCCAGCAGCTTAGAGTCGGACGGCCGCTCGGGCTACACCTTC
CASSLESDGRSGYTF
>.|TRBJ1-1|.|TRBV7-6|13
TGTGCCAGCAGCCCGACTGTTTTCGCTGAAGCTTTCTTT
CASSPTVFAEAFF
>.|TRBJ1-1|.|TRBV4-1|14
TGCGCCAGCAGCCTCCAGAGAGCGAACACTGAAGCTTTCTTT
CASSLQRANTEAFF
>.|TRBJ2-7|.|TRBV27|15
TGTGCCAGCAGTTCCAGGATGGGGACACAATACGAGCAGTACTTC
CASSSRMGTQYEQYF
>TRBD2|TRBJ2-7|.|TRBV27|16
TGTGCCAGCAGTTTATCTCTCGGGGGGGTATCCTACGAGCAGTACTTC
CASSLSLGGVSYEQYF
>.|TRBJ2-2|.|TRBV2|15
TGTGCCAGCAGTGAACTTAGAACGAACACCGGGGAGCTGTTTTTT
CASSELRTNTGELFF
>.|TRBJ1-5|.|TRBV27|14
TGTGCCACGTCAGGGTTGAATAGCAATCAGCCCCAGCATTTT
CATSGLNSNQPQHF
>TRBD1|TRBJ1-2|.|TRBV13|15
TGTGCCAGCAGCTCAACAGGGGCCGCGTCGTATGGCTACACCTTC
CASSSTGAASYGYTF
>TRBD1|TRBJ1-2|.|TRBV13|18
TGTGCCAGCAGCTTAGCCGGTTGGGACAGGGGGGGAAACTATGGCTACACCTTC
CASSLAGWDRGGNYGYTF
>.|TRBJ1-1|.|TRBV7-9|12
TGTGCCAGCAGCTTAATGAACACTGAAGCTTTCTTT
CASSLMNTEAFF
>.|TRBJ2-1|few|TRBV19|16
TGTGCCAGTAGAGGTAACGGGGGAAACTCCTACAATGAGCAGTTCTTC
CASRGNGGNSYNEQFF
>.|TRBJ1-1|once|TRBV9|13
TGTGCCAGCAGCCCCTTTGGGGTGGCTGAAGCTTTCTTT
CASSPFGVAEAFF